The 25 T cell receptor beta chains listed next were all sequenced from one sample in a study of shared T cell receptors in the human thymus (dated by TCRdb to the early 2020s). Library creation used the immunoSEQ multiplex PCR assay. Here the immuneACCESS table is served through TCRdb, limited to in-frame sequences with V and J called. Missing clones are a known gap in these copies; in checked studies unresolved V genes cover under half, and the rest lacks a known reason. The sample table records approximately 730,000 clones; 70% to 90% of these occur just once. Of the sample, about 0.0098% is held by the ten largest clones. This sample was also put to use in a study of human thymus T cells.

Sequencing used thymocytes. The source is a girl less than two years old with a congenital heart defect. Donor details come from another sample of the same person, matched by shared clones.

In its sample, this clone was seen once. The genes are TRBV6-6 and TRBJ2-7, with D possibly matching TRBD1 (6 bases). V lost 6 bases and J lost 0, with 18 bases in between. CDR3 length equals 16 residues. The germline V gene encodes CDR1 MNHNY and CDR2 SVGAGI (reference sequence). This CDR3 reads CASSPHRVGASYEQYF. The CDR3 region has the DNA TGTGCCAGCAGCCCCCATCGGGTGGGGGCCTCCTACGAGCAGTACTTC.

The chain has TRBV5-4 and TRBJ1-1; D not certain. Trimming took off 0 bases at V and 3 bases at J, with 12 bases between the two ends. There are 15 residues in the CDR3. The V gene's germline CDR1 is SGHNT and CDR2 YYREEE (reference sequence). CDR3 sequence: CASSLGGWGYTEAFF. CDR3 in DNA: TGTGCCAGCAGCTTGGGAGGGTGGGGATACACTGAAGCTTTCTTT.

This rearrangement joins TRBV19 to TRBJ1-6; no firm D call. Germline V lookup: CDR1 LNHDA, CDR2 SQIVND (reference sequence). V lost 1 base and J lost 7, with 17 bases in between. The CDR3 is made up of 17 amino acids. Here the CDR3 reads CASSIVRVTAGNSPLHF. CDR3 DNA sequence: TGTGCCAGTAGTATAGTGCGAGTAACAGCCGGAAATTCACCCCTCCACTTT. Full variable domain (rest looked up from reference TRBV19 and TRBJ1-6): DGGITQSPKYLFRKEGQNVTLSCEQNLNHDAMYWYRQDPGQGLRLIYYSQIVNDFQKGDIAEGYSVSREKKESFPLTVTSAQKNPTAFYLCASSIVRVTAGNSPLHFGNGTRLTVT.

The rearrangement links TRBV27 to TRBJ1-2; TRBD1 aligns across 10 bases. The CDR3 covers 16 residues. The V gene end was trimmed by 5 bases and the J gene end by 3 bases; junction bases not matched to a gene: 9. Per germline, CDR1 MNHEY and CDR2 SMNVEV (reference sequence). Here the CDR3 reads CASSTTDRGRDYGYTF. CDR3 nucleotides: TGTGCCAGCAGTACCACTGACAGGGGGCGAGACTATGGCTACACCTTC.

The V and J genes are TRBV9 and TRBJ1-6, with D possibly TRBD1 on 6 matching bases. The germline gives CDR1 SGDLS, CDR2 YYNGEE. The V end was cut by 3 bases, the J end by 7 bases, with 8 bases between. The CDR3 covers 13 residues. The CDR3 protein is CASSADRNSPLHF. The CDR3 DNA sequence: TGTGCCAGCAGCGCCGACAGGAATTCACCCCTCCACTTT.

V gene TRBV15 combines with J gene TRBJ2-7; perhaps TRBD1 as D (6 bases). Germline V gene sequence: CDR1 LNHNV, CDR2 YYDKDF (reference sequence). Trimming removed 1 base from V and 2 bases from J, with 24 bases in between. The CDR3 is 19 residues long. CDR3 residues: CATSRVFLVEQGTPYEQYF. The CDR3 DNA follows: TGTGCCACCAGCAGAGTTTTTTTGGTTGAGCAGGGGACGCCCTACGAGCAGTACTTC. The complete variable domain, with remaining parts taken from reference TRBV15 and TRBJ2-7, reads DAMVIQNPRYQVTQFGKPVTLSCSQTLNHNVMYWYQQKSSQAPKLLFHYYDKDFNNEADTPDNFQSRRPNTSFCFLDIRSPGLGDTAMYLCATSRVFLVEQGTPYEQYFGPGTRLTVT.

The chain couples TRBV14 to TRBJ1-2, with D maybe TRBD1 (6 bases). V shed 4 bases and J shed 5 bases, with 20 bases lying between them. Germline CDR1 SGHDN, CDR2 FVKESK. There are 16 residues in the CDR3. The DNA for the CDR3 is TGTGCCAGCAGCCTACTAGGGGGTCCCTTCAGATATGGCTACACCTTC. This sequence encodes CASSLLGGPFRYGYTF.

The chain recombines TRBV11-2 with TRBJ1-1; no clear D. Trimming removed 1 base at V and 1 base at J, with 7 bases between. The CDR3 is made up of 14 amino acids. The germline V gene has CDR1 SGHAT and CDR2 FQNNGV. The DNA for the CDR3 is TGTGCCAGCAGCTTAGGACTCACGAACACTGAAGCTTTCTTT. Encoded protein: CASSLGLTNTEAFF.

The chain is built from TRBV6-5 and TRBJ2-3; D uncertain. Germline CDR1 and CDR2: MNHEY and SVGAGI. This CDR3 region has 13 residues. Trimming pared 6 bases from V and 1 base from J, leaving 8 bases between. In nucleotides, the CDR3 is TGTGCCAGCAGCCCCGGAGGCACAGATACGCAGTATTTT. It is translated as CASSPGGTDTQYF.

V is TRBV2 and J is TRBJ2-2, with 14 bases lining up with TRBD2. Trimming took 6 bases from V and 2 from J; bases not matched to a gene: 2. The CDR3 sequence is 16 residues long. Looked up from germline, CDR1 is SNHLY and CDR2 is FYNNEI. The CDR3 reads CASRGTSGGNTGELFF. The CDR3 region has the DNA TGTGCCAGCAGAGGGACTAGCGGGGGCAACACCGGGGAGCTGTTTTTT.

The table lists this clone with a few counts. The V and J genes are TRBV28 and TRBJ2-1; 9 bases align to TRBD1. From germline, CDR1 is MDHEN and CDR2 SYDVKM. The CDR3 consists of 16 residues. Trimming at V came to 1 base and at J to 7 bases, leaving 8 bases not matched to a gene. The CDR3 spells CASSLLRQGVRNEQFF. The DNA for the CDR3 is TGTGCCAGCAGTTTATTGAGACAGGGGGTGAGAAATGAGCAGTTCTTC.

This clone was detected only once. The chain combines TRBV4-1 with TRBJ1-2, with D perhaps TRBD1 (6 bases). The V gene's germline CDR1 is MGHRA and CDR2 YSYEKL. This CDR3 region has 16 residues. Trimming removed 3 bases at V and 4 bases at J, with 18 bases between. The CDR3 is CASSQDKQGGGYGYTF. The CDR3 DNA is TGCGCCAGCAGCCAGGACAAACAGGGTGGAGGCTATGGCTACACCTTC.

The V gene is TRBV2, the J gene TRBJ1-2; maybe TRBD1 (5 bases). V was clipped by 4 bases and J by 7 bases, with 13 bases between them. The CDR3 consists of 13 residues. The germline gives CDR1 SNHLY, CDR2 FYNNEI. The chain's CDR3 is CASSGKGESGYTF. In nucleotides, the CDR3 is TGTGCCAGCAGTGGGAAAGGGGAAAGTGGCTACACCTTC.

V and J are TRBV7-2 and TRBJ2-3, with D perhaps TRBD1 (6 bases). V shed 1 base and J shed 6 bases, with 14 bases lying between them. The CDR3 has 15 residues. CDR1 SGHTA and CDR2 FQGNSA come from the germline V gene. The CDR3 reads CASSLGGHRVDTQYF. CDR3 nucleotides: TGTGCCAGCAGCTTAGGGGGACACCGGGTGGATACGCAGTATTTT.

This clone came up a few times. Within the sample, other DNA sequences also encode this same CDR3. The V and J genes are TRBV5-4 and TRBJ2-3; D remains ambiguous. CDR3 size: 12 residues. V lost 3 bases and J 2 bases, leaving 4 bases between the germline ends. CDR1 is SGHNT, CDR2 YYREEE, per germline (reference sequence). The CDR3 DNA reads as TGTGCCAGCAGCTCCTACACAGATACGCAGTATTTT. Protein: CASSSYTDTQYF.

This clone turned up a few times. The rearrangement links TRBV27 to TRBJ1-1; tentatively, D is TRBD1 (5 bases). Germline V lookup: CDR1 MNHEY, CDR2 SMNVEV (reference sequence). The ends were cut back, 4 bases at V and 2 bases at J, with 14 bases in the middle. The CDR3 length is 15 residues. CDR3 protein: CASSSYIQGNTEAFF. The CDR3 DNA reads TGTGCCAGCAGTTCCTACATTCAGGGAAACACTGAAGCTTTCTTT.

The chain recombines TRBV7-9 with TRBJ1-1; D is unresolved. The CDR3 consists of 14 residues. V dropped 5 bases and J dropped 1 base, with 11 bases sitting between them. Germline-derived CDR1 and CDR2 are SEHNR and FQNEAQ (reference sequence). CDR3 DNA sequence: TGTGCCAGCAGCCAACGGGAGGAGAACACTGAAGCTTTCTTT. As protein: CASSQREENTEAFF.

The gene calls are TRBV5-1 and TRBJ2-3; 8 bases line up with TRBD2. The CDR3 contains 18 residues. Germline CDR1 reads SGHRS; CDR2 reads YFSETQ. The ends lost 4 bases at V and 0 bases at J; junction bases unmatched: 13. The CDR3 region is CASSKEGAGGGSTDTQYF. In DNA form, the CDR3 reads TGCGCCAGCAGCAAGGAAGGAGCAGGCGGGGGGAGCACAGATACGCAGTATTTT.

The J gene is TRBJ2-7, the V gene TRBV11-1; the match to TRBD2 covers 12 bases. Germline CDR1 is SGHAT and CDR2 is FQDESV (reference sequence). This CDR3 has 17 amino acids. Losses at the gene ends were 5 bases for V and 2 bases for J; bases not matched to a gene: 10. The CDR3 loop is CASSHKGLAGDTYEQYF. CDR3 sequence (DNA): TGTGCCAGCAGCCACAAGGGACTAGCGGGCGACACCTACGAGCAGTACTTC.

This clone has just one count. The chain carries TRBV25-1 and TRBJ2-3; 7 bases map to TRBD1. Per germline, CDR1 MGHDK and CDR2 SYGVNS. The CDR3 runs to 17 residues. Germline trimming cut 5 bases from V and 0 bases from J; bases unmatched to any gene: 11. The CDR3 nucleotides read TGTGCCAGCAGTCCCTCCCCCAGGGGGTTTAGCACAGATACGCAGTATTTT. Residues: CASSPSPRGFSTDTQYF.

The chain uses TRBV6-1 and TRBJ2-7; 9 nucleotides agree with TRBD2. The CDR3 has 17 amino acids. Germline CDR1 is MNHNS and CDR2 is SASEGT. The trim removed 4 bases at V and 0 bases at J, leaving 10 bases unmatched. CDR3 sequence: CASSGRSGGPFSYEQYF. The CDR3 DNA sequence: TGTGCCAGCAGTGGACGGAGCGGGGGGCCCTTCTCCTACGAGCAGTACTTC.

The chain carries TRBV27 and TRBJ1-3; D is undetermined. This CDR3 is 15 amino acids long. Germline CDR1 and CDR2: MNHEY and SMNVEV (reference sequence). V lost 5 bases and J 0 bases, leaving 11 bases between the germline ends. The CDR3 loop is CASSGLGPSGNTIYF. The CDR3 bases are TGTGCCAGCAGTGGTCTGGGCCCCTCTGGAAACACCATATATTTT.

The chain carries TRBV5-1 and TRBJ2-1; 7 bases are shared with TRBD1. This CDR3 comprises 15 residues. After removal of 4 bases from V and 6 bases from J, the junction contained 10 bases not matched to a gene. The germline V gene has CDR1 SGHRS and CDR2 YFSETQ. CDR3 protein: CASSVGTDAANEQFF. CDR3 coding DNA: TGCGCCAGCAGCGTAGGGACAGATGCAGCCAATGAGCAGTTCTTC.

J is TRBJ1-5 and V is TRBV6-5; no firm D call. The V and J ends lost 0 bases and 10 bases respectively, with 10 bases between them. This CDR3 contains 13 residues. Germline V gene sequence: CDR1 MNHEY, CDR2 SVGAGI. The CDR3 region is CASSYSLGSPQHF. The CDR3 DNA follows: TGTGCCAGCAGTTACTCATTGGGCTCACCCCAGCATTTT.

The chain recombines TRBV5-1 with TRBJ1-2, with 7 bases identical to TRBD1. The germline V gene has CDR1 SGHRS and CDR2 YFSETQ. The V gene end was trimmed by 1 base and the J gene end by 6 bases; junction bases not matched to a gene: 6. The CDR3 loop spans 14 amino acids. In DNA form, the CDR3 reads TGCGCCAGCAGCTTGTTCCCACAGGGGAATGGCTACACCTTC. Translated, it gives CASSLFPQGNGYTF.